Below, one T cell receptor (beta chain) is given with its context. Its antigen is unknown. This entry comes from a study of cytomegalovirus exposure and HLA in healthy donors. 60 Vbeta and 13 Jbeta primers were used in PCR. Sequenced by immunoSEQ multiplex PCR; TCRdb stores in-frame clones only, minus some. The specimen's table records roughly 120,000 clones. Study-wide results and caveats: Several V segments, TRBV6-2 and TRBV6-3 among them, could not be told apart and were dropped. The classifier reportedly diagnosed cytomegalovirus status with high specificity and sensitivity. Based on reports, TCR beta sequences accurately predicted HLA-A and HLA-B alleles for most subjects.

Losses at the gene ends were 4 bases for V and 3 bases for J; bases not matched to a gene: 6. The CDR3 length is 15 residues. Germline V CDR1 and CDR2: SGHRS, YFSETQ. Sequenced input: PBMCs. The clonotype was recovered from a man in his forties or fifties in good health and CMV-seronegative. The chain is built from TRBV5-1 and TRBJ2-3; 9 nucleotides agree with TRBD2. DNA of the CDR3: TGCGCCAGCAGCGGTAGCGGGAGTAGAACAGATACGCAGTATTTT. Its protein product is CASSGSGSRTDTQYF.